Following are 23 T cell receptor beta chains from one sample sequenced in a study of shared clonotypes between healthy human individuals. CD45RO-negative CD8 cells positively selected for CCR7 made up the naive population, which excluded terminally differentiated effector memory CD45RA+ cells. Profiled with immunoSEQ multiplex PCR; TCRdb holds only in-frame clones, not every one. In the table there are approximately 1.9 million clones, 85% to 95% of which are singletons. Input material: naive CD8+ T cells from PBMCs. The origin of the receptors is a man between 18 and 35 years old in good health. Some clones in this sample may be carry-over from other donors' samples.

V usage is TRBV7-2 and J usage is TRBJ1-2, with D hard to call. Trimming removed 0 bases from V and 0 bases from J, with 8 bases in between. CDR1 and CDR2 (germline): SGHTA, FQGNSA. There are 15 residues in the CDR3. Here the CDR3 reads CASSLARGANYGYTF. The CDR3 DNA reads TGTGCCAGCAGCTTAGCGCGGGGAGCTAACTATGGCTACACCTTC.

Remarks on this clone: This same CDR3 is encoded by further DNA sequences in the sample. The chain joins TRBV28 to TRBJ1-1, with unresolved D. Trimming cost V 6 bases and J 1 base, with 6 bases left between them. The germline CDR1 and CDR2 sequences are MDHEN and SYDVKM. The CDR3 covers 12 residues. The CDR3 bases are TGTGCCAGCAGCCTTTGGAACACTGAAGCTTTCTTT. Its protein product is CASSLWNTEAFF.

The chain uses TRBV13 and TRBJ1-3; D not resolved. CDR1 is PRHDT and CDR2 is FYEKMQ in the germline V gene (reference sequence). Trimming cost V 5 bases and J 6 bases, with 11 bases left between them. There are 13 residues in the CDR3. Here the CDR3 reads CASSPGRSNTIYF. The CDR3 bases are TGTGCCAGCAGCCCGGGCCGGTCAAACACCATATATTTT.

The chain has TRBV9 and TRBJ1-2, with D unclear. Germline V gene sequence: CDR1 SGDLS, CDR2 YYNGEE. The CDR3 totals 17 residues. The V and J ends lost 3 bases and 4 bases respectively, with 22 bases between them. CDR3 protein: CASSDLRTLTDFYGYTF. The CDR3 bases are TGTGCCAGCAGCGATCTCCGAACCCTGACGGATTTCTATGGCTACACCTTC.

The chain joins TRBV11-2 to TRBJ2-2; tentatively, D is TRBD2 (6 bases). Trimming took 0 bases from V and 3 from J, leaving 11 bases between them. The CDR3 is 16 amino acids. Per germline, CDR1 SGHAT and CDR2 FQNNGV. The CDR3 DNA reads as TGTGCCAGCAGCTTAGATTATACGGGGGACACCGGGGAGCTGTTTTTT. This translates into CASSLDYTGDTGELFF.

The V and J genes are TRBV4-2 and TRBJ1-1; possible D gene TRBD1, 5 bases. Per germline, CDR1 LGHNA and CDR2 YNFKEQ. The V gene lost 5 bases and the J gene lost 10 bases, with 14 bases spanning the gap. This CDR3 is built from 12 residues. The CDR3 region is CASSAGPNGAFF. In DNA, the CDR3 is TGTGCCAGCAGCGCAGGGCCAAACGGAGCTTTCTTT.

The gene calls are TRBV6-5 and TRBJ2-5; no firm D call. The CDR3 is 14 residues long. CDR1 and CDR2 (germline): MNHEY, SVGAGI. V lost 6 bases and J 0 bases, leaving 11 bases between the germline ends. CDR3 sequence (DNA): TGTGCCAGCAGCCTACTGCTGTACCAAGAGACCCAGTACTTC. Translated, it gives CASSLLLYQETQYF.

CDR3 nucleotide sequence: TGTGCCACCAGCAGAGGTCCGGGAGGATCCTACAATGAGCAGTTCTTC. Its translation: CATSRGPGGSYNEQFF. The V and J genes are TRBV15 and TRBJ2-1; 7 positions match TRBD2. Germline CDR1 and CDR2: LNHNV and YYDKDF (reference sequence). This CDR3 is built from 16 residues. Trimming took 1 base from V and 1 from J; bases not matched to a gene: 4.

The chain combines TRBV2 with TRBJ2-2, with 8 positions matching TRBD1. The CDR3 extends over 15 amino acids. Per the germline V gene, CDR1 is SNHLY and CDR2 is FYNNEI. J lost 7 bases, V lost 5 bases, and 9 bases had no gene match. For the CDR3, the DNA is TGTGCCAGCAGTTATAGACAGGGGTTAATCGGGGAGCTGTTTTTT. Its protein product is CASSYRQGLIGELFF.

The chain has TRBV27 and TRBJ1-2; 9 positions agree with TRBD1. With V trimmed by 4 bases and J by 8 bases, 8 bases remained unmatched. Germline V lookup: CDR1 MNHEY, CDR2 SMNVEV (reference sequence). This CDR3 is 14 amino acids long. CDR3 residues: CASSYTGTGRGYTF. The DNA for the CDR3 is TGTGCCAGCAGTTATACCGGGACAGGGCGAGGCTACACCTTC.

Of note for this clone: One end of the junction is discordant with germline, which a read error may explain. V usage is TRBV2 and J usage is TRBJ1-5; TRBD1 matches at 7 bases. Germline-derived CDR1 and CDR2 are SNHLY and FYNNEI. The length of the CDR3 is 13 residues. CDR3 in amino acids: CASREDRDQPQHF. CDR3 sequence (DNA): TGTGCCAGCAGAGAAGACAGGGATCAGCCCCAGCATTTT.

The chain has TRBV5-4 and TRBJ2-5, with TRBD2 matching over 9 bases. The J segment lost 1 base and the V segment lost 4 bases, leaving 8 bases of the junction unmatched. This CDR3 comprises 16 residues. Looked up from germline, CDR1 is SGHNT and CDR2 is YYREEE (reference sequence). The DNA of the CDR3 is TGTGCCAGCAGCCAGGGACTAGCAGCAATCCAAGAGACCCAGTACTTC. It is translated as CASSQGLAAIQETQYF.

The chain has TRBV4-2 and TRBJ2-1; no clear D gene. The germline V gene encodes CDR1 LGHNA and CDR2 YNFKEQ. There are 14 residues in the CDR3. V was shortened by 2 bases and J by 5 bases, with 10 bases between the two germline ends. The chain's CDR3 is CASSQFKRDNEQFF. Written as DNA, the CDR3 is TGTGCCAGCAGCCAATTTAAAAGGGACAATGAGCAGTTCTTC.

This chain joins TRBV27 and TRBJ2-7; D gene unclear. The germline V gene has CDR1 MNHEY and CDR2 SMNVEV (reference sequence). With 1 base removed from V and 0 bases from J, the gap between germline ends came to 10 bases. There are 15 residues in the CDR3. CDR3 in DNA: TGTGCCAGCAGTTTATTTGCGGCTAGCTCCTACGAGCAGTACTTC. Its protein product is CASSLFAASSYEQYF.

The chain is built from TRBV19 and TRBJ1-1; a weak D match, TRBD1 (5 bases). Trimming pared 6 bases from V and 2 bases from J, leaving 13 bases between. The CDR3 has 14 amino acids. Germline V gene data show CDR1 as LNHDA and CDR2 as SQIVND (reference sequence). CDR3 sequence reads: CASRYMGVNTEAFF. For the CDR3, the DNA is TGTGCCAGTAGATATATGGGGGTTAACACTGAAGCTTTCTTT. The full variable domain, with the rest looked up from reference TRBV19 and TRBJ1-1, is DGGITQSPKYLFRKEGQNVTLSCEQNLNHDAMYWYRQDPGQGLRLIYYSQIVNDFQKGDIAEGYSVSREKKESFPLTVTSAQKNPTAFYLCASRYMGVNTEAFFGQGTRLTVV.

The gene calls are TRBV4-3 and TRBJ1-2, with 8 bases identical to TRBD1. J was trimmed by 8 bases and V by 0 bases; bases with no gene match: 11. Germline CDR1 and CDR2: LGHNA and YSLEER. The CDR3 consists of 16 residues. DNA for the CDR3: TGCGCCAGCAGCCAAGACCGGGGACAGGTATGGCGCGGCTACACCTTC. Its translation: CASSQDRGQVWRGYTF.

This clone was counted a single time. The chain couples TRBV11-2 to TRBJ2-5; 9 positions match TRBD2. The CDR3 spans 15 residues. Trimming removed 4 bases from V and 2 bases from J; junction bases left unmatched: 5. CDR1 is SGHAT and CDR2 is FQNNGV in the germline V gene. The CDR3 loop reads CASSSTAGGQETQYF. The CDR3, as DNA: TGTGCCAGCAGCTCCACGGCGGGAGGGCAAGAGACCCAGTACTTC.

This chain links TRBV6-1 with TRBJ2-1; no firm D call. CDR3 length: 11 residues. The V gene lost 9 bases and the J gene lost 7 bases, with 10 bases spanning the gap. Germline CDR1 reads MNHNS; CDR2 reads SASEGT. The CDR3 coding sequence is TGTGCCAGTCTGCTCGGGAATGAGCAGTTCTTC. This gives the protein CASLLGNEQFF.

This chain uses TRBV27 with TRBJ1-2; tentatively, D is TRBD1 (6 bases). This CDR3 has 15 amino acids. Germline CDR1 and CDR2: MNHEY and SMNVEV (reference sequence). Trimming took 1 base from V and 0 from J, leaving 9 bases between them. In DNA, the CDR3 is TGTGCCAGCAGTTTATTATCAGGGGCTAACTATGGCTACACCTTC. It translates to CASSLLSGANYGYTF.

The genes are TRBV27 and TRBJ1-2; D not certain. The CDR3 consists of 14 residues. The V end lost 3 bases, the J end lost 5 bases, and 13 bases lay between the germline ends. Germline assignment: CDR1 MNHEY and CDR2 SMNVEV (reference sequence). Here the CDR3 DNA reads TGTGCCAGCAGTTTGATGAGGAGTTCTTATGGCTACACCTTC. Protein product: CASSLMRSSYGYTF.

V usage is TRBV4-1 and J usage is TRBJ2-3, with 10 positions matching TRBD2. The CDR3 extends over 17 amino acids. With 5 bases clipped from V and 2 bases from J, the junction kept 10 bases outside the gene matches. Germline V gene data show CDR1 as MGHRA and CDR2 as YSYEKL. This CDR3 reads CASSASGTSAYTDTQYF. Here the CDR3 DNA reads TGCGCCAGCAGCGCTTCGGGGACTAGCGCTTACACAGATACGCAGTATTTT.

J is TRBJ2-5 and V is TRBV11-2; TRBD2 aligns across 8 bases. The CDR3 consists of 14 residues. CDR1 and CDR2 (germline): SGHAT, FQNNGV. Losses at the gene ends were 4 bases for V and 2 bases for J; bases not matched to a gene: 3. The DNA of the CDR3 is TGTGCCAGCAGCTCGAGCGGGAGTCAAGAGACCCAGTACTTC. Its protein product is CASSSSGSQETQYF. Together with reference TRBV11-2 and TRBJ2-5, the CDR3 gives the full variable domain: EAGVAQSPRYKIIEKRQSVAFWCNPISGHATLYWYQQILGQGPKLLIQFQNNGVVDDSQLPKDRFSAERLKGVDSTLKIQPAKLEDSAVYLCASSSSGSQETQYFGPGTRLLVL.

The rearrangement links TRBV28 to TRBJ2-6; 9 bases are shared with TRBD1. Germline CDR1 MDHEN, CDR2 SYDVKM. The CDR3 is 18 residues long. V shed 5 bases and J 2 bases; nucleotides not matched to a gene: 10. CDR3 sequence: CASSGRDRAAPGANVLTF. CDR3 DNA: TGTGCCAGCAGTGGGCGGGACAGGGCTGCCCCTGGGGCCAACGTCCTGACTTTC.